Detailed here is one TCR beta chain. What it binds is not known. This sample was included in a study of shared clonotypes between healthy human individuals. General observations from the study: Apart from blood, nothing was sampled; tissue repertoires likely differ.

Assay execution took place at the deep level. Original processing notes: Filtering differed, since immunoSEQ gave only junction sequences and no quality scores. Sequencing was performed with immunoSEQ multiplex PCR; in TCRdb, only in-frame clones are kept and a portion is missing. V and J calls plus clone size are reproduced from that table; the DNA served to infer D and trimming. The sample lists roughly 770,000 clones, about 96% seen once, with less than 0.25% in the top ten. Naive CD8 populations comprised CD45RO-negative cells positively selected for CCR7, excluding terminally differentiated effector memory CD45RA+ cells. Every one of the donors was a Caucasian adult that lived in Nashville, Tennessee. The CDR3 loop spans 15 amino acids. Germline V gene data show CDR1 as SGHTA and CDR2 as FQGNSA. The trim removed 5 bases at V and 7 bases at J, leaving 10 bases unmatched.

The specimen was naive CD8+ T cells sorted from blood. V gene TRBV7-2 combines with J gene TRBJ2-1; 8 nucleotides line up with TRBD2. This TCR came from a young man in good health. DNA for the CDR3: TGTGCCAGCAGCCGCTTGGAAAGCGGGAGAAATGAGCAGTTCTTC. Protein: CASSRLESGRNEQFF.